This T cell receptor (beta chain) was sequenced in a study of cytomegalovirus exposure and HLA in healthy donors (dated by TCRdb to the late 2010s). A note on the overall study: An earlier analysis of 587 of the donors reported 276 Gb of sequence data and 117 million unique TCR beta sequences obtained from around 190 million T cells. Donor age, sex, ethnicity and CMV serostatus were compiled together with the repertoire data. In a later analysis, previously published TCR beta repertoires from roughly 710 donors were re-analyzed and high-resolution HLA genotyping was added so that TCR occurrence patterns could be studied. On average, roughly 250,000 unique TCR beta nucleotide sequences were sequenced per donor among roughly 430 genotyped donors of the cohort, with roughly 18% of those sequences being non-productive. The study used immunosequencing to profile the T cell repertoires of 670 or so subjects and linked those repertoires to cytomegalovirus serostatus. A later genetic analysis took genome-wide SNP genotypes for about 60% of the roughly 670 donors and used that subset as a discovery cohort. Every repertoire in the discovery cohort had been generated on one and the same sequencing platform. To predict cytomegalovirus infection status, the study brought together high-throughput TCR immunosequencing, statistical association of individual TCRs with disease status, and machine learning. Class I and class II HLA loci were covered by the typing at four-digit resolution. An earlier analysis of some 600 of the donors applied high-throughput TCR beta sequencing to assess whether each TCR beta V gene segment acted as functional or pseudogenic. Of the 398 genotyped donors, approximately 82% fell in the genetic ancestry cluster associated with self-reported Caucasian donors. Rather than using new phenotypic data, the later analysis identified candidate immune exposures from TCR beta sequences and from how often those sequences occurred across donors. The study aimed to test whether signatures of past pathogen exposure could be identified by cataloging public T cell receptors. An early release that covered around 590 HLA-typed donors contained around 300 gigabases of sequencing data and some 87 million unique TCR sequences. Typing coverage varied by locus: 629-630 donors for A, B, C, DRB1 and DQB1; roughly 510 for DQA1; approximately 610 for DPA1; some 470 for DPB1. Roughly five DR-DQ haplotypes were handled as single units for association and clustering because linkage in the cohort was strong. In addition to the first cohort of hundreds of subjects, a separate validation cohort of 120 different subjects was used.

Study-wide conclusions, independent of this receptor: A cluster of highly shared sequence variants was judged likely to be a technical artifact of the sequencing pipeline. A later analysis found that HLA-associated TCR beta chains were more clonally expanded and had lower generation probabilities than equally common non-associated chains. According to a later analysis, parvovirus B19, influenza, CMV and Epstein-Barr virus appeared linked to several top co-occurrence clusters. In a later analysis, TCR association rates were found to vary across HLA loci, with the most associated TCRs seen for DRB1 alleles and the fewest for HLA-C alleles. A few of the identified cytomegalovirus-associated TCR beta chains were confirmed in vitro to be specific for cytomegalovirus antigens. Across donors, most TCR sequences were observed very rarely, whereas some public TCRs were present in many individuals. According to a later analysis, most CMV-associated TCR beta chains appeared to be HLA-restricted, and the HLA associations seemed to be driven largely by CMV exposure. Because counts were too low, seventeen rarely observed V segments, including chromosome 9 orphons, were left out of the earlier analysis of 500 to 750 of the donors. Only TCR beta chains were sequenced in this cohort, and the absence of alpha or paired-chain data limited detectable features. Some IMGT-functional V segments, including TRBV6-2 and TRBV6-3, could not be distinguished by the 87-base-pair reads and were therefore excluded. In the study, about 150 TCR beta chains were listed as associated with cytomegalovirus. When HLA alleles, especially DR and DQ, strongly co-occurred, TCR associations were difficult to assign to individual alleles. In a later analysis, 15,000 to 20,000 TCR beta sequences were associated with specific HLA alleles at a false discovery rate of 0.05. The classifier was reported to diagnose cytomegalovirus status with high specificity and sensitivity in both the original cohort and the validation cohort. Presence/absence analyses assumed roughly uniform sequencing depth across donors, an assumption that may not hold. A further reported finding was that TCR beta sequences accurately predicted the HLA-A and HLA-B alleles for most subjects in the first cohort. An earlier analysis of around 540 of the donors showed that most TCR beta V segments appeared in productive rearrangements either about 90% or about 30% of the time, which broadly matched IMGT annotations. Compared with the approximately 700-donor mean, donors in an Asian-associated ancestry cluster had fewer N-insertions in productive TCRs, according to a later genetic analysis. CMV serostatus was the only immune exposure information available for the cohort. Linkage disequilibrium might explain the correlated functional status among segregating V segments, but an unknown experimental factor could not be ruled out. An association between a missense DCLRE1C variant and V-gene and J-gene trimming of TCR beta chains was found in a later genetic analysis and replicated in an independent cohort. The authors suggested that the approach could potentially be extended to other disease states and immunological phenotypes. Because HLA typing was unavailable for some donors at each locus, only the typed subset was used in association tests.

The cohort consisted of approximately 690 healthy bone marrow donors. Cohort members were all nominally healthy when sampled, although unrecorded immune exposures were likely present. The donor was CMV seropositive and belonged to the group of 250 to 300 seropositive cohort members. Each donor provided a peripheral blood sample, and peripheral blood mononuclear cells were used for TCR beta sequencing. Genomic DNA was extracted from the blood cell samples with the Qiagen DNeasy Blood Extraction Kit. Concerning this clone: The antigen it binds to is not known. Qualities for individual bases were not recorded, and no much larger clone is one base off.

The germline V gene encodes CDR1 MNHNY and CDR2 SVGAGI (reference sequence). The germline ends are 13 bases apart after V is trimmed by 2 bases and J by 3 bases. CDR3 length: 16 amino acids, cysteine to phenylalanine. The sequence is cut down to CDR3 DNA, 48 bases in frame from base 1. The library relied on the immunoSEQ multiplex PCR assay. For the multiplex PCR, a mixture combining 60 forward primers for TCR Vbeta segments and 13 reverse primers for TCR Jbeta segments was used. The CDR3 region of rearranged TCR beta genes was amplified from genomic DNA with a multiplex PCR assay. The Illumina HiSeq System was used to sequence the amplified TCR beta libraries as 87-base-pair reads. In the source study's methods: In a later analysis, about 80 million unique TCR beta chains were counted across the roughly 700 repertoires, and approximately 11 million of these chains were shared by at least two donors. To remove PCR and sequencing errors, raw reads were error-corrected and collapsed into unique sequences using a nearest-neighbor algorithm that merged closely related sequences. CDR3 sequences were aligned to IMGT reference sequences to assign V, D and J gene segments. Each retained sequence needed at least a six-nucleotide match to both a V gene segment and a J gene segment. Rearrangements were called productive when the CDR3 lacked stop codons and stayed in frame with V and J; all others were non-productive. CDR3 was defined according to IMGT convention as the region running from the second conserved V-encoded cysteine to the conserved J-encoded phenylalanine. The earlier analysis of some 580 of the donors excluded any sequence lacking an unambiguous match to a single V gene segment. In an earlier analysis of a few hundred of the donors, V segments were called functional above 56.7% productive rearrangements and were called segregating when the between-donor standard deviation exceeded 5%. To diagnose cytomegalovirus status from the catalog of TCR beta chain sequences, a statistical classification framework was built. In a later analysis, V and J genes were assigned by comparing TCR nucleotide sequences against IMGT/GENE-DB human TR gene sequences. Using the TCRdist pipeline, a later analysis assigned CDR3 sequences along with most-parsimonious VDJ recombination scenarios. A later analysis defined each TCR beta chain by its CDR3 amino acid sequence plus V-gene family, and excluded reads lacking a unique V-gene family. As a way to deal with suspected cross-contamination and a sequencing artifact, a later analysis dropped over 550 nucleotide sequences that were highly shared and had low generation probability. For each public chain, a later analysis derived a clonal expansion index from normalized ranks of inferred template counts within each repertoire. In a later analysis, generation probabilities were computed using a VDJ recombination model fitted to out-of-frame rearrangements, and the results were checked against IGoR. In a later analysis, hypergeometric tests were used to score TCR-TCR, TCR-HLA and TCR-CMV co-occurrence, with a repertoire-size bias correction applied to TCR pairs. A later analysis estimated false discovery rates by permuting HLA or CMV assignments 20 times. A later analysis grouped co-occurring TCRs with DBSCAN, adding TCRdist sequence similarity when clustering within HLA-allele-positive subsets. Repertoires with fewer than 30,000 or more than 120,000 public chains were left out of co-occurrence clustering, as were four to six repertoires with anomalous nucleotide sharing. Imported from immuneACCESS, the table was reduced by TCRdb to in-frame sequences with V and J called. These copies leave out some clones; in studies compared against another copy, an unresolved V gene accounts for under half, and the cause of the remainder is not known. V, J and clone size are taken as reported in that table, and D and trimming were inferred from the DNA itself. The table for this sample lists approximately 110,000 clones; approximately 80% of them were counted only once. Approximately 5% of the sample comes from the top ten.

This TCR came from a woman aged 25-40 years in good health and CMV-seropositive. The sample was PBMCs. The sequence links TRBV6-6 to TRBJ1-4; possibly the D gene is TRBD1, per 6 matching bases. The CDR3 region: CASSYMTGTPNEKLFF. In nucleotide form, the sequence is TGTGCCAGCAGTTACATGACAGGAACCCCTAATGAAAAACTGTTTTTT.